The source of this TCR beta chain is a study of cytomegalovirus exposure and HLA in healthy donors. Study-level points and caveats: Reports showed the classifier diagnosing cytomegalovirus status with high specificity and sensitivity. A further, later analysis showed that HLA-associated TCR beta chains (compared with equally common others) were more clonally expanded. Later work found most CMV-associated TCR beta chains apparently HLA-restricted. Roughly even sequencing depth across donors was the assumption behind the presence/absence analyses.

Concerning this clone itself: No antigen is known for it.

The PCR contained 60 Vbeta and 13 Jbeta primers. Sequencing used immunoSEQ multiplex PCR; TCRdb keeps in-frame clones, though not all of them. Here the sample spans nearly 200,000 clones, around 73% being singletons. The CDR3 contains 14 residues. Between the trimmed V and J ends, which lost 2 bases and 4 bases, there was a span of 11 bases. Germline values: CDR1 MDHEN, CDR2 SYDVKM. This TCR came from a woman in her twenties or thirties in good health and CMV-seropositive. Sequencing was carried out using PBMCs. The chain uses TRBV28 and TRBJ1-2, with a weak D call TRBD1 (6 bases). The CDR3 loop reads CASSLASDSYGYTF. The CDR3 DNA is TGTGCCAGCAGTTTAGCCTCGGACAGCTATGGCTACACCTTC.